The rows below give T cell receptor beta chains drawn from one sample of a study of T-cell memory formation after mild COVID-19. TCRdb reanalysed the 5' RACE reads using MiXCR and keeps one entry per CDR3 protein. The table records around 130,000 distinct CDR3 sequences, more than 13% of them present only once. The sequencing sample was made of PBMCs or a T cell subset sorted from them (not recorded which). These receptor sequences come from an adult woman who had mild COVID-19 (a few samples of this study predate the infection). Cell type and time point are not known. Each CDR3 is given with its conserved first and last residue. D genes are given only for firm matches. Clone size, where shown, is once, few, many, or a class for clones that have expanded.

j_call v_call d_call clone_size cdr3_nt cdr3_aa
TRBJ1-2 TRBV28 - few TGTGCCAGCAGCTCTGATCTATACTATGGCTACACCTTC CASSSDLYYGYTF
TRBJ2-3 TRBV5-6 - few TGTGCCAGCAGCGTCGGGGGATCCTACACAGATACGCAGTATTTT CASSVGGSYTDTQYF
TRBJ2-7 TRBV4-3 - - TGCGCCAGCAGCCCAGATCAGGGTTACGAGCAGTACTTC CASSPDQGYEQYF
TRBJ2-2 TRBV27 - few TGTGCCAGCAGTTGGGATGGAAGGACCGGGGAGCTGTTTTTT CASSWDGRTGELFF
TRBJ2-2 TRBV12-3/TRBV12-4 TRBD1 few TGTGCCAGCAGGGAATGGGACAGTGGGTCCCCCGGGGAGCTGTTTTTT CASREWDSGSPGELFF
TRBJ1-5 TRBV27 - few TGTGCCAGCAGTTTACTGAGCAATCAGCCCCAGCATTTT CASSLLSNQPQHF
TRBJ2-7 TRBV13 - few TGTGCCAGCAGCCTCCGGGGACCGAATACCTACGAGCAGTACTTC CASSLRGPNTYEQYF
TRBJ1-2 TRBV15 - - TGTGCCACCAGCAGAGATGAGACAGGCGCCATGGGGGGCTACACCTTC CATSRDETGAMGGYTF
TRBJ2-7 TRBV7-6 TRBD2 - TGTGCCAGCAGCTTTAGCGGGAGCCACGAGCAGTACTTC CASSFSGSHEQYF
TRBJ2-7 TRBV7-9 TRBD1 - TGTGCCAGCAGCTTAGAACCGGGACAGGGGGCTAGGTACGAGCAGTACTTC CASSLEPGQGARYEQYF
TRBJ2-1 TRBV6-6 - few TGTGCCAGCAGTTTCGTCACGGATGAGGAGCAGTTCTTC CASSFVTDEEQFF
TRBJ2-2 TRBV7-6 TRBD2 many TGTGCCAGCAGCATAATAGCGGGGAACACCGGGGAGCTGTTTTTT CASSIIAGNTGELFF
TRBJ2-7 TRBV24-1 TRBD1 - TGTGCCACCAGCGACCGGGACAGGGGGCAACACGAGCAGTACTTC CATSDRDRGQHEQYF